This TCR beta chain was obtained from a study of shared clonotypes between healthy human individuals. Study background: The donor group consisted of a couple of women and a few men, aged 18 to 49. Findings of the study overall: The low donor count limited represented genetic and exposure-history diversity. Depth of sequencing was expected to influence donor clonotype sharing.

Original processing notes: Junction-only sequences produced by ImmunoSEQ had no quality scores, so filtering differed. TCRdb's table, derived via immunoSEQ multiplex PCR, lists solely in-frame clones and lacks some. For V, J and clone size, that table is used; D and trimming come from the DNA. The sample holds 2.5 million or so clones, roughly 92% seen once. The CDR3 has 12 residues. Germline values: CDR1 GTSNPN, CDR2 SVGIG (reference sequence). J lost 15 bases, V lost 3 bases, and 7 bases had no gene match. For this clone: Its antigen is currently unknown.

Input material: naive CD4+ T cells sorted from blood. Subset given: CD45RA+ positively selected. The receptor's source is a man aged 18 to 30 in good health. This chain links TRBV30 with TRBJ1-6; 8 nucleotides match TRBD1. The CDR3 DNA is TGTGCCTGGAGGGGACAGGCAACGCTCCTCCACTTT. Translation: CAWRGQATLLHF.